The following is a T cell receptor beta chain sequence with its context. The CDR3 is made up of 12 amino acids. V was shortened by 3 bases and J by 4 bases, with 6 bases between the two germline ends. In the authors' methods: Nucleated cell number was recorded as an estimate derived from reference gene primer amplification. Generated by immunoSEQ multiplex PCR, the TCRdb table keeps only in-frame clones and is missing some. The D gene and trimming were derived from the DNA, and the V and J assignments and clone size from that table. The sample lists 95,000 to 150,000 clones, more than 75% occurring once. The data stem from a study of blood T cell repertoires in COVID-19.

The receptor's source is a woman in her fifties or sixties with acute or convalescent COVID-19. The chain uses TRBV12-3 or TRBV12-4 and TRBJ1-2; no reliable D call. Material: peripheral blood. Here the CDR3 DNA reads TGTGCCAGCAGTTTTGCGGGCTATGGCTACACCTTC. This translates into CASSFAGYGYTF.